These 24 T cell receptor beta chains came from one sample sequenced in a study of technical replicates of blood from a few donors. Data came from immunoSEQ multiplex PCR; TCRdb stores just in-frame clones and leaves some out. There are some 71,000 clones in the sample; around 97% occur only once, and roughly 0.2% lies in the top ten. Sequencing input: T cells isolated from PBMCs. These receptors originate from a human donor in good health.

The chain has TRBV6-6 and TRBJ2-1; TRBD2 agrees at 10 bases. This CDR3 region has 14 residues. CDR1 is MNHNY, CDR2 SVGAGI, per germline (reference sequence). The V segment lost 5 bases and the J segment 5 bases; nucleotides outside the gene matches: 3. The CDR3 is CASSNLAGDNEQFF. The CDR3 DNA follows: TGTGCCAGCAGTAACCTAGCGGGAGACAATGAGCAGTTCTTC.

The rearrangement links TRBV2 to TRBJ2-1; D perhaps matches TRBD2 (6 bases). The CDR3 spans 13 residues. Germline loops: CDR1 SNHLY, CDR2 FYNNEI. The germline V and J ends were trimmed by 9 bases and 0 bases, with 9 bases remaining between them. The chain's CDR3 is CASAGSSYNEQFF. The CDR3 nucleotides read TGTGCCAGTGCGGGGAGCTCCTACAATGAGCAGTTCTTC.

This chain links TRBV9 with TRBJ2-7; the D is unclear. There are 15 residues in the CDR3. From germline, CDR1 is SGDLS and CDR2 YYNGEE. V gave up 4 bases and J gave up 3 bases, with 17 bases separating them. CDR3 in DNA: TGTGCCAGCAGCCCCCAGGCCAGCCCCGGCTACGAGCAGTACTTC. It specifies CASSPQASPGYEQYF. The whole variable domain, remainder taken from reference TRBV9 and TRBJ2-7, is DSGVTQTPKHLITATGQRVTLRCSPRSGDLSVYWYQQSLDQGLQFLIQYYNGEERAKGNILERFSAQQFPDLHSELNLSSLELGDSALYFCASSPQASPGYEQYFGPGTRLTVT.

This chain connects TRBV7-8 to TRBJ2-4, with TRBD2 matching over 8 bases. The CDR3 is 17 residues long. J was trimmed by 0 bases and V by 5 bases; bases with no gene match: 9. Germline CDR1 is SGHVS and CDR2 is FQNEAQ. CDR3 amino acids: CASSPLSGGPAKNIQYF. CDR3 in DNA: TGTGCCAGCAGCCCCCTCAGCGGGGGACCAGCCAAAAACATTCAGTACTTC.

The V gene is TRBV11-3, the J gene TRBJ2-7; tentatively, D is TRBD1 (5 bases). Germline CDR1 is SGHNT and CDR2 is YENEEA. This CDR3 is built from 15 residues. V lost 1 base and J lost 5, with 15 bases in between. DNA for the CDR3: TGTGCCAGCAGCTTAGTTTATCAGGGTGGCCACGAGCAGTACTTC. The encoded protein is CASSLVYQGGHEQYF.

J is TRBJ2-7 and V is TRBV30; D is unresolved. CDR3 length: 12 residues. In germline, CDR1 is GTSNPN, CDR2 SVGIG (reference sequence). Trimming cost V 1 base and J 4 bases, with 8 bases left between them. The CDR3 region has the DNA TGTGCCTGGAGTGGAAGCCCTTACGAGCAGTACTTC. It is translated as CAWSGSPYEQYF. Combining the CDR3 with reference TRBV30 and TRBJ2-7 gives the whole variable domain SQTIHQWPATLVQPVGSPLSLECTVEGTSNPNLYWYRQAAGRGLQLLFYSVGIGQISSEVPQNLSASRPQDRQFILSSKKLLLSDSGFYLCAWSGSPYEQYFGPGTRLTVT.

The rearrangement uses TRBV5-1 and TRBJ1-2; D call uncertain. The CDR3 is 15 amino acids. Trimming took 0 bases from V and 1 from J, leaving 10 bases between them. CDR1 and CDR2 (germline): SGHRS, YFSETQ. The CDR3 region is CASSLASVGNYGYTF. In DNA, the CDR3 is TGCGCCAGCAGCTTGGCCAGCGTCGGTAACTATGGCTACACCTTC. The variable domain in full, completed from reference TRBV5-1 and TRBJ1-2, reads KAGVTQTPRYLIKTRGQQVTLSCSPISGHRSVSWYQQTPGQGLQFLFEYFSETQRNKGNFPGRFSGRQFSNSRSEMNVSTLELGDSALYLCASSLASVGNYGYTFGSGTRLTVV.

CDR3 DNA sequence: TGCAGCGTTGTGTGGGCGGGCCTCTACGAGCAGTACTTC. Its protein is CSVVWAGLYEQYF. The chain carries TRBV29-1 and TRBJ2-7, with D tentatively TRBD2 (5 bases). Germline assignment: CDR1 SQVTM and CDR2 ANQGSEA. The CDR3 has 13 residues. Trimming pared 4 bases from V and 3 bases from J, leaving 13 bases between.

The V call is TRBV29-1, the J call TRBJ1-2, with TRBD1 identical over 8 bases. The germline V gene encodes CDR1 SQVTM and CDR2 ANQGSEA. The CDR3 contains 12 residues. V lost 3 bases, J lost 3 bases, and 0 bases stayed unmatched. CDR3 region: CSVEGQDYGYTF. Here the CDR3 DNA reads TGCAGCGTTGAGGGACAGGACTATGGCTACACCTTC.

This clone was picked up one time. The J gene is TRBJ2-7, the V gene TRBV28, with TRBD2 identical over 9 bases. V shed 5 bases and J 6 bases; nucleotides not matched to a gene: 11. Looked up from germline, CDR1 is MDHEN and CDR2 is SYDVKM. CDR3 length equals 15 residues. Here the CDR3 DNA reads TGTGCCAGCAGTGAAGATTTTAGCGGGAGTCGCGAGCAGTACTTC. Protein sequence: CASSEDFSGSREQYF.

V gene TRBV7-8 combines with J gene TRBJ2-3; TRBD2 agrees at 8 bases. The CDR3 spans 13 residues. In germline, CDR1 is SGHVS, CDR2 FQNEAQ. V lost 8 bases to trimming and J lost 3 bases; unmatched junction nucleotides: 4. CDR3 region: CASLTSVTDTQYF. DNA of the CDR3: TGTGCCAGCCTGACTAGCGTGACAGATACGCAGTATTTT.

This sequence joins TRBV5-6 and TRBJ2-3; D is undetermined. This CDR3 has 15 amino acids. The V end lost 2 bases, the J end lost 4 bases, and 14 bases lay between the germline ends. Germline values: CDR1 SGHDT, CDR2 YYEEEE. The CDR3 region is CASSFPGLLPDTQYF. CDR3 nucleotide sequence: TGTGCCAGCAGCTTCCCCGGGTTATTACCAGATACGCAGTATTTT. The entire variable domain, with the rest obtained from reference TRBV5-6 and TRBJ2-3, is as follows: DAGVTQSPTHLIKTRGQQVTLRCSPKSGHDTVSWYQQALGQGPQFIFQYYEEEERQRGNFPDRFSGHQFPNYSSELNVNALLLGDSALYLCASSFPGLLPDTQYFGPGTRLTVL.

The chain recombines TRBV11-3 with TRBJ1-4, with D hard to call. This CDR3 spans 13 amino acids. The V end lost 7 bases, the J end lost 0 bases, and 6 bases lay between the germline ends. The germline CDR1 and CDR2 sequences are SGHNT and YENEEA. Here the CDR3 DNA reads TGTGCCAGCATGGACTCAACTAATGAAAAACTGTTTTTT. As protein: CASMDSTNEKLFF.

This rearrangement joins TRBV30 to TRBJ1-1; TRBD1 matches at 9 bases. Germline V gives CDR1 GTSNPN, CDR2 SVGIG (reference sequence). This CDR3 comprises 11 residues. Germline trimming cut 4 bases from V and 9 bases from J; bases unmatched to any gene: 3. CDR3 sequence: CAWTGQGQAFF. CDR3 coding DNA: TGTGCCTGGACAGGACAGGGGCAAGCTTTCTTT.

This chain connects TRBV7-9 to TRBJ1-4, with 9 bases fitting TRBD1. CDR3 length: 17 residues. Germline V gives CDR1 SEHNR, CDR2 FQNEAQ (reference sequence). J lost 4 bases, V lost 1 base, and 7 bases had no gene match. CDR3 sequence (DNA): TGTGCCAGCAGCTTAGGACGACAGGGGGTTGGTAATGAAAAACTGTTTTTT. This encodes CASSLGRQGVGNEKLFF.

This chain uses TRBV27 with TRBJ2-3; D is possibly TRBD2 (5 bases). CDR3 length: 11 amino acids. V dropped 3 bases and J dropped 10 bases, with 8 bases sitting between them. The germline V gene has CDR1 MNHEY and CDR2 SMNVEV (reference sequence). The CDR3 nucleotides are TGTGCCAGCAGTTTTAAGGGAGCGCAGTATTTT. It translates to CASSFKGAQYF.

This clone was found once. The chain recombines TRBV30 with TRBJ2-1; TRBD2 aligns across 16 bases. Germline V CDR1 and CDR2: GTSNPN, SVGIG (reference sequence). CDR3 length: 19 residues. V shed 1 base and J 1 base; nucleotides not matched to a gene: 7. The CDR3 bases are TGTGCCTGGAGTGGGGGGACTAGCGGGGGGGCGTCGTCCTACAATGAGCAGTTCTTC. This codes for CAWSGGTSGGASSYNEQFF.

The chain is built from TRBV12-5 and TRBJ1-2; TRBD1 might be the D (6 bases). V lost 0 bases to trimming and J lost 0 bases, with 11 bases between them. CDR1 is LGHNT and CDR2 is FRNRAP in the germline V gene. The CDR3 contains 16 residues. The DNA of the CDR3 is TGTGCTAGTGGTTTGGTTAACTACAGGGCTAACTATGGCTACACCTTC. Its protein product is CASGLVNYRANYGYTF.

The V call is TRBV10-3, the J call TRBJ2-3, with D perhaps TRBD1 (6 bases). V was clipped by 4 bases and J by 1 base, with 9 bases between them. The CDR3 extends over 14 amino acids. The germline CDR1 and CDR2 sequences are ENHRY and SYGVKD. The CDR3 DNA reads TGTGCCATCAGTGTTGAGGGGGGCACAGATACGCAGTATTTT. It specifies CAISVEGGTDTQYF.

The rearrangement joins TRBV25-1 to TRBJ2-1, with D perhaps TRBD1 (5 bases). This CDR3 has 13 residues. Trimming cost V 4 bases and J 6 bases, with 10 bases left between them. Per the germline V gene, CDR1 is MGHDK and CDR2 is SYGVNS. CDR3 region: CASSGWTLNEQFF. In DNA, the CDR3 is TGTGCCAGCAGTGGATGGACACTCAATGAGCAGTTCTTC.

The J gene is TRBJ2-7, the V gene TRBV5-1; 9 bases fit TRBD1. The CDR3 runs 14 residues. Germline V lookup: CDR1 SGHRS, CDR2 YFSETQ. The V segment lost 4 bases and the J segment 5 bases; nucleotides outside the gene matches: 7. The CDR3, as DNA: TGCGCCAGCAGCCTTGGGACAGGGTTTAACGAGCAGTACTTC. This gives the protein CASSLGTGFNEQYF.

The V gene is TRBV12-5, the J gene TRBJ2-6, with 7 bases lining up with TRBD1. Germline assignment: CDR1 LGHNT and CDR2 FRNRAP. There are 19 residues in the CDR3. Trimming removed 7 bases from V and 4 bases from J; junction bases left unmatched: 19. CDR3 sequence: CASDLLPGQSLMGANVLTF. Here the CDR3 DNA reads TGTGCTAGTGATCTACTGCCGGGACAGTCCCTTATGGGGGCCAACGTCCTGACTTTC.

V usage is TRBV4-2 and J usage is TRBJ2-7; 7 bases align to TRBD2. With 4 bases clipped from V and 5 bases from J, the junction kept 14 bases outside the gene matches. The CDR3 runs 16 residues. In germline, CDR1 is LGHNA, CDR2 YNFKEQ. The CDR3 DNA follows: TGTGCCAGCAGCCTCTCGCGGGGCCTAGCGGTTAACGAGCAGTACTTC. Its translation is CASSLSRGLAVNEQYF.

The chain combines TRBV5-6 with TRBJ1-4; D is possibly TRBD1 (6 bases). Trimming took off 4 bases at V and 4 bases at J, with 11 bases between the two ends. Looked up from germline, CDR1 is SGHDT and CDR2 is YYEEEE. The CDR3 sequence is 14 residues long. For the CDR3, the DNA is TGTGCCAGCAGCCCGGACAGTTTTAATGAAAAACTGTTTTTT. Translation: CASSPDSFNEKLFF.